A single sample is the source of the 22 T cell receptor beta chains below, sequenced in a study of shared clonotypes between healthy human individuals. The method was immunoSEQ multiplex PCR; TCRdb's version includes in-frame clones alone and lacks a portion of them. The sample has about 450,000 clones; around three quarters are singletons. Sequenced material: PBMCs. These receptors originate from a woman aged 40-49 years in good health. Some clones in this sample may be carry-over from other donors' samples.

The rearrangement uses TRBV15 and TRBJ1-3; no reliable D call. Between the trimmed V and J ends, which lost 3 bases and 0 bases, there was a span of 15 bases. Germline V gene data show CDR1 as LNHNV and CDR2 as YYDKDF (reference sequence). The CDR3 runs to 17 residues. The CDR3 nucleotides are TGTGCCACCAGCAGCATGCCAGCCAGGAGCTCTGGAAACACCATATATTTT. Its protein is CATSSMPARSSGNTIYF.

The V call is TRBV7-3, the J call TRBJ2-7, with 12 bases aligning to TRBD2. Per the germline V gene, CDR1 is SGHTA and CDR2 is FQGTGA. The ends lost 4 bases at V and 7 bases at J; junction bases unmatched: 11. This CDR3 region has 16 residues. The CDR3 DNA follows: TGTGCCAGCAGCTCTCGACTAGCGGGAGAGCTTGGTGAGCAGTACTTC. It translates to CASSSRLAGELGEQYF.

The chain joins TRBV2 to TRBJ1-2; D remains unclear. CDR3 length: 11 amino acids. The ends were cut back, 6 bases at V and 4 bases at J, with 6 bases in the middle. From germline, CDR1 is SNHLY and CDR2 FYNNEI. CDR3 amino acids: CASSSAYGYTF. Here the CDR3 DNA reads TGTGCCAGCAGCTCCGCCTATGGCTACACCTTC.

The J gene is TRBJ1-1, the V gene TRBV6-7, with a possible D match to TRBD1 (5 bases). TRBV6-7 is an ORF, with its function uncertain. The CDR3 consists of 15 residues. Trimming took off 6 bases at V and 3 bases at J, with 17 bases between the two ends. The CDR3: CASRHSYRGYTEAFF. CDR3 DNA: TGTGCCAGCAGGCACAGCTATAGGGGTTACACTGAAGCTTTCTTT.

The chain carries TRBV5-1 and TRBJ2-6; no clear D gene. Trimming stripped 1 base from V and 2 bases from J, with 10 bases between. The CDR3 totals 16 residues. CDR1 and CDR2 (germline): SGHRS, YFSETQ. CDR3 protein: CASSLRQATGANVLTF. Here the CDR3 DNA reads TGCGCCAGCAGCTTGAGGCAGGCTACTGGGGCCAACGTCCTGACTTTC.

V and J are TRBV7-9 and TRBJ2-7, with 7 bases identical to TRBD2. There are 13 residues in the CDR3. V shed 5 bases and J 6 bases; nucleotides not matched to a gene: 7. Germline V CDR1 and CDR2: SEHNR, FQNEAQ (reference sequence). The CDR3 DNA reads TGTGCCAGCAGCCAGACTAGCTCTGGCGAGCAGTACTTC. Protein product: CASSQTSSGEQYF.

This clone was picked up a small number of times. The CDR3 is CASSLDHPPLGGYTF. CDR3 DNA sequence: TGTGCCAGCAGCTTAGATCATCCCCCACTGGGGGGCTACACCTTC. The chain couples TRBV11-2 to TRBJ1-2; D remains unclear. Germline V gives CDR1 SGHAT, CDR2 FQNNGV. CDR3 length: 15 residues. Trimming took off 0 bases at V and 8 bases at J, with 16 bases between the two ends.

CDR3 nucleotides: TGTGCCAGCTCACCACCGTTACAACTAGCGGGAATCAATGAGCAGTTCTTC. This codes for CASSPPLQLAGINEQFF. The gene calls are TRBV18 and TRBJ2-1; 10 bases fit TRBD2. The trim removed 0 bases at V and 6 bases at J, leaving 8 bases unmatched. This CDR3 contains 17 residues. The germline V gene has CDR1 KGHSH and CDR2 LQKENI.

The gene calls are TRBV5-1 and TRBJ1-1; D gene uncertain. Germline V CDR1 and CDR2: SGHRS, YFSETQ. The CDR3 spans 15 residues. V gave up 3 bases and J gave up 5 bases, with 17 bases separating them. CDR3 sequence (DNA): TGCGCCAGCAGCTCCTCCCCGGGTAGGAGGACTGAAGCTTTCTTT. Translated, it gives CASSSSPGRRTEAFF.

The chain joins TRBV30 to TRBJ1-5, with no clear D. The germline gives CDR1 GTSNPN, CDR2 SVGIG (reference sequence). Deletions cut 1 base from V and 7 bases from J, with 8 bases between. The CDR3 sequence is 12 residues long. The CDR3 spells CAWSAREQPQHF. CDR3 DNA: TGTGCCTGGAGTGCACGTGAACAGCCCCAGCATTTT.

The rearrangement joins TRBV5-1 to TRBJ2-1, with 7 bases matching TRBD2. Unmatched junction bases numbered 8, after V lost 4 bases and J lost 1 base. The CDR3 loop spans 16 amino acids. Germline values: CDR1 SGHRS, CDR2 YFSETQ. The CDR3 loop is CASSPPLATSYNEQFF. The CDR3 bases are TGCGCCAGCAGCCCGCCACTAGCGACATCCTACAATGAGCAGTTCTTC.

J is TRBJ2-2 and V is TRBV10-3; D gene unclear. There are 13 residues in the CDR3. With 5 bases removed from V and 3 bases from J, the gap between germline ends came to 7 bases. Germline CDR1 reads ENHRY; CDR2 reads SYGVKD. The CDR3 region is CAISSKYTGELFF. The CDR3 DNA is TGTGCCATCAGTTCTAAGTACACCGGGGAGCTGTTTTTT.

The chain uses TRBV11-1 and TRBJ2-6; 12 nucleotides align to TRBD2. The CDR3 contains 19 residues. Per the germline V gene, CDR1 is SGHAT and CDR2 is FQDESV (reference sequence). V lost 5 bases to trimming and J lost 0 bases; unmatched junction nucleotides: 8. CDR3 loop: CASSDQTSGRYSGANVLTF. The CDR3 DNA is TGTGCCAGCAGCGATCAAACTAGCGGGAGGTACTCTGGGGCCAACGTCCTGACTTTC.

This clone appeared a few times. This chain joins TRBV11-1 and TRBJ2-1; either TRBD1 or TRBD2 may supply D (5 bases each). Germline V gene sequence: CDR1 SGHAT, CDR2 FQDESV (reference sequence). Trimming pared 1 base from V and 4 bases from J, leaving 14 bases between. CDR3 length: 16 amino acids. As DNA, the CDR3 is TGTGCCAGCAGCTTAGGCATGGGGGTCCTGTACAATGAGCAGTTCTTC. This translates into CASSLGMGVLYNEQFF.

The rearrangement joins TRBV11-1 to TRBJ1-4; no definite D call. Trimming took off 3 bases at V and 0 bases at J, with 11 bases between the two ends. Per the germline V gene, CDR1 is SGHAT and CDR2 is FQDESV (reference sequence). This CDR3 region has 16 residues. The CDR3 loop is CASSLGRTATNEKLFF. The CDR3 DNA reads as TGTGCCAGCAGCTTGGGAAGGACTGCAACTAATGAAAAACTGTTTTTT.

The chain is built from TRBV29-1 and TRBJ2-2; D not resolved. CDR1 and CDR2 from the germline V gene are SQVTM and ANQGSEA. The CDR3 is 13 amino acids. The V gene lost 6 bases and the J gene lost 1 base, with 9 bases spanning the gap. The chain's CDR3 is CSVDQGNTGELFF. The CDR3 region has the DNA TGCAGCGTCGACCAAGGGAACACCGGGGAGCTGTTTTTT.

The rearrangement links TRBV6-5 to TRBJ2-5; weak D call: TRBD2 (5 bases). This CDR3 contains 14 residues. In germline, CDR1 is MNHEY, CDR2 SVGAGI. Trimming took 6 bases from V and 7 from J, leaving 18 bases between them. This CDR3 is CASSLYTSSGTQYF. In nucleotides, the CDR3 is TGTGCCAGCAGCTTATACACATCCAGCGGGACCCAGTACTTC.

Regarding this clone: A much larger clone is a single base away; this may be a read error. The rearrangement joins TRBV6-6 to TRBJ1-3, with no clear D. The length of the CDR3 is 12 residues. The germline CDR1 and CDR2 sequences are MNHNY and SVGAGI (reference sequence). V was clipped by 6 bases and J by 0 bases, with 3 bases between them. CDR3 amino acids: CASSRSGNTIYF. The CDR3 nucleotides are TGTGCCAGCAGCCGCTCTGGAAACACCATATATTTT.

The chain combines TRBV7-8 with TRBJ2-1; possibly TRBD1 for D (6 bases). The CDR3 loop spans 17 amino acids. Germline V gene lookup returns CDR1 SGHVS and CDR2 FQNEAQ. Trimming stripped 1 base from V and 4 bases from J, with 17 bases between. CDR3 protein: CASSLGQGPVGYNEQFF. In DNA, the CDR3 is TGTGCCAGCAGCTTAGGGCAGGGGCCCGTCGGTTACAATGAGCAGTTCTTC.

This clone showed up many times. This chain connects TRBV9 to TRBJ2-6; D perhaps matches TRBD2 (6 bases). The germline V gene encodes CDR1 SGDLS and CDR2 YYNGEE. Trimming left V 4 bases short and J 1 base short, with 24 bases between. The CDR3 is 20 residues long. In DNA, the CDR3 is TGTGCCAGCAGCCCCCGTTTGGTGACTGGAGGGAATTCTGGGGCCAACGTCCTGACTTTC. Translating gives CASSPRLVTGGNSGANVLTF.

The rearrangement uses TRBV7-2 and TRBJ2-5, with 9 bases aligning to TRBD1. Germline CDR1 and CDR2: SGHTA and FQGNSA. Trimming took 7 bases from V and 4 from J; bases not matched to a gene: 7. The CDR3 runs 14 residues. In nucleotides, the CDR3 is TGTGCCAGCATGTGGGGACAGGGTGGAGAGACCCAGTACTTC. As protein: CASMWGQGGETQYF.

This clone was found once. The V and J genes are TRBV18 and TRBJ1-1; TRBD1 is a possible D gene (6 bases). V lost 1 base and J 1 base, leaving 10 bases between the germline ends. CDR1 KGHSH and CDR2 LQKENI come from the germline V gene. The CDR3 length is 15 residues. CDR3 DNA sequence: TGTGCCAGCTCACCACGGGGACAAACGAACACTGAAGCTTTCTTT. Protein product: CASSPRGQTNTEAFF.